The 14 T cell receptor beta chains given below trace back to one sample, sequenced in a study of blood T cell repertoires in COVID-19. Sequencing was performed with immunoSEQ multiplex PCR; in TCRdb, only in-frame clones are kept and a portion is missing. The repertoire has about 36,000 clones, around four fifths of them found once; the top ten carry over 1.5%. Sequenced input: peripheral blood. The receptor set was obtained from a man aged 60 to 69 with COVID-19, enrolled during active disease.

The gene calls are TRBV6-5 and TRBJ1-3, with D tentatively TRBD1 (6 bases). Looked up from germline, CDR1 is MNHEY and CDR2 is SVGAGI. The CDR3 has 13 residues. With 0 bases removed from V and 8 bases from J, the gap between germline ends came to 8 bases. The chain's CDR3 is CASSYSDRDTIYF. The CDR3 DNA reads as TGTGCCAGCAGTTACTCGGACAGAGACACCATATATTTT.

This clone is a singleton in its sample. V usage is TRBV10-1 and J usage is TRBJ1-1; TRBD1 matches 10 bases. The germline V gene has CDR1 WNHNN and CDR2 SYGVQD (reference sequence). This CDR3 contains 16 residues. J was trimmed by 5 bases and V by 5 bases; bases with no gene match: 11. The chain's CDR3 is CASSYLRDRGMTEAFF. The CDR3 DNA is TGCGCCAGCAGTTATTTACGGGACAGGGGAATGACTGAAGCTTTCTTT.

The rearrangement joins TRBV5-8 to TRBJ1-2; D is perhaps TRBD1 (5 bases). V shed 3 bases and J shed 3 bases, with 9 bases lying between them. Germline V CDR1 and CDR2: SGHTS, YDEGEE. The CDR3 has 13 residues. In DNA form, the CDR3 reads TGTGCCAGCAGCTACGACAGAGACTATGGCTACACCTTC. Translated: CASSYDRDYGYTF.

The chain employs TRBV3-1 (or the pseudogene TRBV3-2) and TRBJ2-1; no reliable D call. Looked up from germline, CDR1 is LGHDT and CDR2 is YNNKEL (reference sequence). This CDR3 comprises 13 residues. V lost 0 bases, J lost 10 bases, and 10 bases lay in between. CDR3 sequence: CASSQDPYQEQFF. CDR3 nucleotides: TGTGCCAGCAGCCAAGATCCCTATCAAGAGCAGTTCTTC.

CDR3 loop: CASSLGQGGDSPLHF. The DNA of the CDR3 is TGCGCCAGCAGTCTGGGGCAGGGAGGGGATTCACCCCTCCACTTT. The chain is built from TRBV5-1 and TRBJ1-6; D might be TRBD1 (5 bases). This CDR3 comprises 15 residues. Germline values: CDR1 SGHRS, CDR2 YFSETQ. V lost 5 bases and J 8 bases, leaving 17 bases between the germline ends.

V usage is TRBV10-1 and J usage is TRBJ2-3; D might be TRBD1 (5 bases). The CDR3 sequence is 14 residues long. The germline gives CDR1 WNHNN, CDR2 SYGVQD (reference sequence). V gave up 3 bases and J gave up 6 bases, with 13 bases separating them. The CDR3 coding sequence is TGCGCCAGCAGTGAAGACAGCCCCCGGGATACGCAGTATTTT. Its protein product is CASSEDSPRDTQYF.

CDR3 coding DNA: TGCGCCAGCAGCTTCCGGACAGAAGGTGAGCAGTTCTTC. The encoded protein is CASSFRTEGEQFF. The V call is TRBV5-1, the J call TRBJ2-1; maybe TRBD1 (6 bases). V was pared by 2 bases and J by 9 bases, with 12 bases between. CDR1 and CDR2 (germline): SGHRS, YFSETQ. There are 13 residues in the CDR3.

The chain carries TRBV7-2 and TRBJ1-2; possibly TRBD1 for D (6 bases). V gave up 3 bases and J gave up 7 bases, with 18 bases separating them. This CDR3 region has 15 residues. Germline values: CDR1 SGHTA, CDR2 FQGNSA. The CDR3 sequence is CASSFGLGGASGYTF. CDR3 sequence (DNA): TGTGCCAGCAGCTTCGGCCTTGGGGGGGCGAGTGGCTACACCTTC.

V and J are TRBV28 and TRBJ1-2, with 8 nucleotides matching TRBD1. V shed 5 bases and J 7 bases; nucleotides not matched to a gene: 12. Germline CDR1 and CDR2: MDHEN and SYDVKM. CDR3 length: 15 residues. The CDR3 DNA sequence: TGTGCCAGCAGTGAAAGGGGCAGGGGGCTGCGTGGCTACACCTTC. Its translation is CASSERGRGLRGYTF.

The chain links TRBV30 to TRBJ1-1; D possibly corresponds to TRBD1 (5 bases). CDR3 size: 14 residues. CDR1 GTSNPN and CDR2 SVGIG come from the germline V gene (reference sequence). Trimming left V 4 bases short and J 1 base short, with 13 bases between. Here the CDR3 DNA reads TGTGCCTGGACGCGGGGGGGACCGAACACTGAAGCTTTCTTT. Translation gives CAWTRGGPNTEAFF.

In this sample, this clone turned up once. V usage is TRBV7-2 and J usage is TRBJ1-5, with no clear D. With 8 bases removed from V and 3 bases from J, the gap between germline ends came to 8 bases. The CDR3 is 12 residues long. The germline gives CDR1 SGHTA, CDR2 FQGNSA. The CDR3 here is CASGQFNQPQHF. In DNA form, the CDR3 reads TGTGCCAGCGGCCAATTCAATCAGCCCCAGCATTTT.

V is TRBV7-9 and J is TRBJ2-1; D is possibly TRBD1 (6 bases). V was pared by 5 bases and J by 0 bases, with 14 bases between. Germline loops: CDR1 SEHNR, CDR2 FQNEAQ (reference sequence). The CDR3 loop spans 16 amino acids. CDR3 in amino acids: CASSIDRLSSYNEQFF. CDR3 nucleotides: TGTGCCAGCAGCATAGACAGGCTCAGCTCCTACAATGAGCAGTTCTTC.

The chain joins TRBV7-9 to TRBJ1-3, with 8 bases fitting TRBD1. CDR3 length: 15 amino acids. Trimming took 1 base from V and 5 from J; bases not matched to a gene: 4. The germline V gene has CDR1 SEHNR and CDR2 FQNEAQ (reference sequence). The CDR3, as DNA: TGTGCCAGCAGCTTAGGACAGGGGTTGAGAAACACCATATATTTT. This codes for CASSLGQGLRNTIYF.

The CDR3: CASSRDWSSYNEQFF. The CDR3 DNA reads as TGTGCCAGCAGCCGGGACTGGAGCTCCTACAATGAGCAGTTCTTC. The J gene is TRBJ2-1, the V gene TRBV7-6; D might be TRBD2 (6 bases). Trimming shortened V by 5 bases and J by 0 bases, and 11 bases separated the two germline ends. This CDR3 comprises 15 residues. CDR1 is SGHVS, CDR2 FNYEAQ, per germline.